The rows below give T cell receptor beta chains drawn from one sample of a study of T-cell reconstitution after alpha-beta-depleted transplantation in children. One entry per CDR3 protein, called by TCRdb with MiXCR from the PCR reads. The data hold around 680,000 distinct CDR3 sequences, with 16% observed a single time. The input for sequencing was PBMCs from the stem cell graft donor, taken from the stem cell graft. Every receptor here comes from a human donor who donated a stem cell graft to a child with acute myeloid leukemia. The CDR3 runs from the conserved cysteine through the conserved F or W. The D gene is left open where the match is weak. Rows may omit the clone size; those that give it use once, few, many or a size class.

j_gene | d_gene | v_gene | abundance | CDR3aa | CDR3nt
TRBJ2-3 | TRBD2 | TRBV20-1 | many | CSATPLAGGTDTQYF | TGCAGTGCTACCCCACTAGCGGGGGGCACAGATACGCAGTATTTT
TRBJ2-7 | - | TRBV28 | - | CASRMDYEQYF | TGTGCCAGCAGGATGGATTACGAGCAGTACTTC
TRBJ2-3 | TRBD1 | TRBV28 | few | CASTATGIVDTQYF | TGTGCCAGCACGGCGACAGGGATTGTGGATACGCAGTATTTT
TRBJ2-7 | - | TRBV5-6 | few | CASSWFQGTYEQYF | TGTGCCAGCAGCTGGTTTCAGGGGACCTACGAGCAGTACTTC
TRBJ2-5 | - | TRBV11-2 | many | CASSLAGTQETQYF | TGTGCCAGCAGCTTAGCGGGTACCCAAGAGACCCAGTACTTC
TRBJ2-2 | - | TRBV29-1 | few | CSVGGSITGELFF | TGCAGCGTTGGCGGATCCATCACTGGGGAGCTGTTTTTT
TRBJ2-1 | - | TRBV20-1 | many | CSARTTGGTNEQFF | TGCAGTGCACGAACCACCGGGGGCACCAATGAGCAGTTCTTC
TRBJ2-1 | TRBD2 | TRBV5-1 | - | CASSLAGERYNEQFF | TGCGCCAGCAGCTTAGCGGGGGAACGGTACAATGAGCAGTTCTTC
TRBJ1-1 | - | TRBV7-2 | - | CASSLRRGDTEAFF | TGTGCCAGCAGCTTACGCAGGGGTGACACTGAAGCTTTCTTT
TRBJ1-5 | - | TRBV28 | - | CASSYKRVGQPQHF | TGTGCCAGCAGTTATAAAAGAGTGGGTCAGCCCCAGCATTTT